The subject of this entry is one TCR beta chain. The record originates from a study of cytomegalovirus exposure and HLA in healthy donors. Clones were sequenced by immunoSEQ multiplex PCR, and TCRdb holds only the in-frame ones, with some missing. The sample carries 150,000 to 200,000 clones, around 80% recorded once. The ends lost 3 bases at V and 6 bases at J; junction bases unmatched: 3. Per germline, CDR1 KGHSH and CDR2 LQKENI. CDR3 length: 14 residues. The sequence came from a woman aged 30 to 39 in good health and CMV-seronegative. Sequencing was done on a sample of PBMCs. The chain combines TRBV18 with TRBJ2-1; 9 nucleotides match TRBD2. In DNA form, the CDR3 reads TGTGCCAGCTCACCCCAGCGGGAGGCCAATGAGCAGTTCTTC. This translates into CASSPQREANEQFF.